These 21 T cell receptor beta chains were sequenced from one sample in a study of shared clonotypes between healthy human individuals. Here immunoSEQ multiplex PCR was the method, and the copy in TCRdb shows in-frame clones only, minus some. The top ten hold about 12% of the sample, which has about 490,000 clones, approximately 81% seen once. Sequencing was done on a sample of PBMCs. The receptor set was obtained from a woman in her forties in good health. Some clones in this sample may be carry-over from other donors' samples.

About this clone: A read error may be the cause here, since a much bigger clone is one base away. The chain links TRBV7-9 to TRBJ2-2; a weak D match, TRBD1 (6 bases). Trimming left V 2 bases short and J 1 base short, with 8 bases between. Germline-derived CDR1 and CDR2 are SEHNR and FQNEAQ (reference sequence). The CDR3 length is 15 residues. The CDR3 nucleotides read TGTGCCAGCAGCTTATTGACAGGGAACACCGGGGAGCTGTTTTTT. This codes for CASSLLTGNTGELFF.

In this sample, this clone turned up once. This chain links TRBV19 with TRBJ2-5; D uncertain. The V gene lost 4 bases and the J gene lost 7 bases, with 10 bases spanning the gap. This CDR3 contains 12 residues. The V gene's germline CDR1 is LNHDA and CDR2 SQIVND (reference sequence). In nucleotides, the CDR3 is TGTGCCAGTAGTACCCGACTCGGGACCCAGTACTTC. This sequence encodes CASSTRLGTQYF.

As regards this clone: At the DNA level, this CDR3 is encoded by other sequences in the same sample as well. The chain joins TRBV18 to TRBJ1-1; no clear D gene. This CDR3 spans 12 amino acids. Germline CDR1 and CDR2: KGHSH and LQKENI. Trimming shortened V by 3 bases and J by 5 bases, and 7 bases separated the two germline ends. In DNA form, the CDR3 reads TGTGCCAGCTCACCGGGTGCGACTGAAGCTTTCTTT. This sequence encodes CASSPGATEAFF.

This chain joins TRBV6-6 and TRBJ2-7, with 7 bases identical to TRBD1. In germline, CDR1 is MNHNY, CDR2 SVGAGI (reference sequence). V was pared by 0 bases and J by 1 base, with 3 bases of the junction left unmatched. This CDR3 is 15 amino acids long. DNA of the CDR3: TGTGCCAGCAGTTACTCCGGGGACAGTTCCTACGAGCAGTACTTC. Protein sequence: CASSYSGDSSYEQYF.

The chain couples TRBV18 to TRBJ1-1; D gene unclear. There are 14 residues in the CDR3. V shed 1 base and J shed 4 bases, with 10 bases lying between them. Germline CDR1 reads KGHSH; CDR2 reads LQKENI. CDR3 region: CASSPQAEPTEAFF. The DNA for the CDR3 is TGTGCCAGCTCACCACAGGCAGAGCCCACTGAAGCTTTCTTT.

A word on this clone: A far bigger clonotype differs at one base, so this is likely a read error. This CDR3 reads CASSRTVDTEAFF. CDR3 DNA sequence: TGTGCCAGCAGCCGGACTGTGGACACTGAAGCTTTCTTT. The V and J genes are TRBV11-2 and TRBJ1-1, with unresolved D. CDR1 is SGHAT and CDR2 is FQNNGV in the germline V gene. The CDR3 is 13 residues long. Trimming removed 5 bases at V and 3 bases at J, with 10 bases between. Drawing the rest from reference TRBV11-2 and TRBJ1-1, the complete variable domain is EAGVAQSPRYKIIEKRQSVAFWCNPISGHATLYWYQQILGQGPKLLIQFQNNGVVDDSQLPKDRFSAERLKGVDSTLKIQPAKLEDSAVYLCASSRTVDTEAFFGQGTRLTVV.

The chain combines TRBV7-7 with TRBJ2-5; D gene ambiguous. Trimming stripped 5 bases from V and 3 bases from J, with 7 bases between. Germline V gives CDR1 SSHAT, CDR2 FNYEAQ (reference sequence). This CDR3 has 12 residues. The chain's CDR3 is CASSQNKETQYF. CDR3 nucleotides: TGTGCCAGCAGCCAAAATAAAGAGACCCAGTACTTC.

In the case of this clone: It is likely a read error: a sequence one base away is far more abundant. V gene TRBV7-2 combines with J gene TRBJ1-2, with D unclear. The CDR3 extends over 14 amino acids. V was trimmed by 5 bases and J by 3 bases, leaving 13 bases between them. Germline V gene lookup returns CDR1 SGHTA and CDR2 FQGNSA. The CDR3 DNA follows: TGTGCCAGCAGCCCGCCTTTAGTGGACTATGGCTACACCTTC. Its translation: CASSPPLVDYGYTF. Supplemented by reference TRBV7-2 and TRBJ1-2, the full variable domain reads GAGVSQSPSNKVTEKGKDVELRCDPISGHTALYWYRQSLGQGLEFLIYFQGNSAPDKSGLPSDRFSAERTGGSVSTLTIQRTQQEDSAVYLCASSPPLVDYGYTFGSGTRLTVV.

V usage is TRBV30 and J usage is TRBJ1-1; D not resolved. V lost 2 bases and J 1 base, leaving 5 bases between the germline ends. This CDR3 is 12 amino acids long. The V gene's germline CDR1 is GTSNPN and CDR2 SVGIG (reference sequence). The CDR3 DNA follows: TGTGCCTGGAGTCAGCAGAACACTGAAGCTTTCTTT. As protein: CAWSQQNTEAFF.

V usage is TRBV10-3 and J usage is TRBJ2-3; maybe TRBD2 (5 bases). V dropped 2 bases and J dropped 6 bases, with 12 bases sitting between them. Germline V gene data show CDR1 as ENHRY and CDR2 as SYGVKD. The CDR3 covers 14 residues. The CDR3 sequence is CAISEDSEADTQYF. CDR3 in DNA: TGTGCCATCAGTGAGGACTCGGAGGCGGATACGCAGTATTTT.

The chain links TRBV29-1 to TRBJ2-2; 14 positions agree with TRBD2. Germline loops: CDR1 SQVTM, CDR2 ANQGSEA. J was trimmed by 7 bases and V by 4 bases; bases with no gene match: 5. The CDR3 loop spans 15 amino acids. CDR3 in amino acids: CSVGLAGGPVGELFF. The CDR3 bases are TGCAGCGTTGGACTAGCGGGAGGGCCAGTCGGGGAGCTGTTTTTT.

This clone appeared many times. The DNA of the CDR3 is TGTGCCTGGAGTGATAGCGGGAGGAGTCCCAATGAGCAGTTCTTC. Encoded protein: CAWSDSGRSPNEQFF. The rearrangement links TRBV30 to TRBJ2-1, with TRBD2 matching 10 bases. Trimming at V came to 1 base and at J to 6 bases, leaving 6 bases not matched to a gene. Germline CDR1 and CDR2: GTSNPN and SVGIG (reference sequence). The CDR3 is 15 residues long.

About this clone itself: This likely stems from a read error, as it lies one base from a far larger clone. The genes are TRBV6-4 and TRBJ2-1; TRBD2 aligns across 9 bases. CDR1 and CDR2 (germline): MRHNA, SNTAGT. The CDR3 extends over 15 amino acids. DNA of the CDR3: TGTGCCGGCAGTGACGACGCGGGAGGGCAGGATGAGCAGTTCTTC. Translation: CAGSDDAGGQDEQFF.

The J gene is TRBJ1-5, the V gene TRBV7-9, with D possibly TRBD1 on 5 matching bases. Trimming took off 2 bases at V and 12 bases at J, with 14 bases between the two ends. This CDR3 spans 13 amino acids. CDR1 is SEHNR, CDR2 FQNEAQ, per germline (reference sequence). The CDR3 nucleotides read TGTGCCAGCAGCTTAAGTAAAGGGGAACGCCAGCATTTT. This sequence encodes CASSLSKGERQHF.

This clone was seen only once. The chain joins TRBV2 to TRBJ2-7; TRBD1 or TRBD2 may be the D gene (5 bases each). Per the germline V gene, CDR1 is SNHLY and CDR2 is FYNNEI. This CDR3 region has 17 residues. Trimming cost V 5 bases and J 3 bases, with 23 bases left between them. The CDR3 reads CASSHELKAGTIYEQYF. CDR3 in DNA: TGTGCCAGCAGTCATGAGCTAAAGGCCGGGACCATCTACGAGCAGTACTTC.

Comment on this clone: Since a much larger clone is just one base distant, this may be a read error. The rearrangement uses TRBV7-9 and TRBJ2-7; 9 bases match TRBD1. The CDR3 is 13 amino acids. Looked up from germline, CDR1 is SEHNR and CDR2 is FQNEAQ (reference sequence). With V trimmed by 5 bases and J by 3 bases, 2 bases remained unmatched. The CDR3 region is CASSVGQGYEQYF. CDR3 nucleotides: TGTGCCAGCAGCGTGGGACAGGGCTACGAGCAGTACTTC.

With respect to this clone: A far larger clone lies a single base away; this is likely a read error. Other DNA sequences within the sample encode an identical CDR3. The V and J genes are TRBV6-5 and TRBJ1-5, with TRBD1 as a possible D gene (5 bases). This CDR3 spans 15 amino acids. Germline V gene lookup returns CDR1 MNHEY and CDR2 SVGAGI. The CDR3 region is CASSPQWGGSQPQHF. The CDR3, as DNA: TGTGCTAGCAGTCCACAGTGGGGGGGGAGTCAGCCCCAGCATTTT.

CDR3 DNA: TGTGCCAGCAGCCCAGGACAGGGTATACGATACGAGCAGTACTTC. Protein sequence: CASSPGQGIRYEQYF. This rearrangement joins TRBV7-9 to TRBJ2-7; 8 positions agree with TRBD1. The CDR3 consists of 15 residues. Germline lookup yields CDR1 SEHNR and CDR2 FQNEAQ (reference sequence). Unmatched junction bases numbered 10, after V lost 5 bases and J lost 4 bases.

The chain is built from TRBV7-2 and TRBJ2-3; 9 nucleotides align to TRBD2. J lost 3 bases, V lost 2 bases, and 3 bases had no gene match. This CDR3 has 15 amino acids. Per the germline V gene, CDR1 is SGHTA and CDR2 is FQGNSA. In DNA, the CDR3 is TGTGCCAGCAGCTTATTTGCGGGAGGGACAGATACGCAGTATTTT. Translation: CASSLFAGGTDTQYF. Complete variable domain (other parts from reference TRBV7-2 and TRBJ2-3): GAGVSQSPSNKVTEKGKDVELRCDPISGHTALYWYRQSLGQGLEFLIYFQGNSAPDKSGLPSDRFSAERTGGSVSTLTIQRTQQEDSAVYLCASSLFAGGTDTQYFGPGTRLTVL.

This clone was seen only a few times. The V gene is TRBV7-9, the J gene TRBJ2-5; no definite D call. The assigned J gene may be wrong: the sequence end matches TRBJ2-7 better. This CDR3 contains 13 residues. Germline V lookup: CDR1 SEHNR, CDR2 FQNEAQ (reference sequence). The CDR3 DNA reads as TGTGCCAGCAGCTCCGCGCCAAGGAGCGAGCAGTACTTC. It is translated as CASSSAPRSEQYF.

This chain links TRBV7-6 with TRBJ2-1, with TRBD2 identical over 9 bases. The CDR3 length is 16 residues. Germline CDR1 SGHVS, CDR2 FNYEAQ. V trimming: 2 bases; J trimming: 7 bases; junction bases outside the gene matches: 9. This CDR3 is CASSLLKGREGNEQFF. The CDR3 DNA is TGTGCCAGCAGCTTATTAAAAGGGCGGGAGGGGAATGAGCAGTTCTTC.